This T cell receptor (beta chain) was sequenced in a study of blood T cell repertoires in COVID-19. In the study overall: Italy, Spain and the United States were the sources of the convalescent and acute COVID-19 samples. Nucleic acid was either cDNA or gDNA, and it came from T cells, B-cell-depleted T cells, or PBMCs.

V was pared by 3 bases and J by 0 bases, with 13 bases between. CDR3 size: 15 residues. CDR1 DFQATT and CDR2 SNEGSKA come from the germline V gene (reference sequence). Methods used by the authors: Quantification of nucleated cells was approximated via reference gene primer amplification. Profiling relied on immunoSEQ multiplex PCR, and the TCRdb table lists in-frame clones only, not all of them. Clonal size and the V and J genes are those of that table, whereas D and trimming came from the DNA. The sample holds 100,000 to 150,000 clones; approximately 82% are singletons and the top ten take around a tenth. As to this clone: In the same sample, other DNA sequences code for this CDR3.

The receptor was isolated from a man aged 35 to 55 with active or convalescent COVID-19. This chain joins TRBV20-1 and TRBJ2-3, with D possibly being TRBD2 (7 bases). Sequencing input: peripheral blood. CDR3 DNA: TGCAGTGCTAGTTCTCGGGGGGCCAGCACAGATACGCAGTATTTT. Amino acids: CSASSRGASTDTQYF.